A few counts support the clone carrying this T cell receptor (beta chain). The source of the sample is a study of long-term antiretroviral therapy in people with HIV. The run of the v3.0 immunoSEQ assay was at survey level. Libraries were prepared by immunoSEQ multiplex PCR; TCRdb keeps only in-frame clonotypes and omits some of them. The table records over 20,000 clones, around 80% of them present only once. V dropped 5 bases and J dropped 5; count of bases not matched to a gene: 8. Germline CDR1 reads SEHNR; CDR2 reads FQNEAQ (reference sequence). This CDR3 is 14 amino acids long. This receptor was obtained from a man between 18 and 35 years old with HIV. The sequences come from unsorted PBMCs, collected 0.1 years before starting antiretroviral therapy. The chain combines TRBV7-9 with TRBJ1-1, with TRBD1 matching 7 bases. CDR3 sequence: CASSTQTGQTEAFF. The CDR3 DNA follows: TGTGCCAGCAGCACCCAGACAGGGCAGACTGAAGCTTTCTTT.